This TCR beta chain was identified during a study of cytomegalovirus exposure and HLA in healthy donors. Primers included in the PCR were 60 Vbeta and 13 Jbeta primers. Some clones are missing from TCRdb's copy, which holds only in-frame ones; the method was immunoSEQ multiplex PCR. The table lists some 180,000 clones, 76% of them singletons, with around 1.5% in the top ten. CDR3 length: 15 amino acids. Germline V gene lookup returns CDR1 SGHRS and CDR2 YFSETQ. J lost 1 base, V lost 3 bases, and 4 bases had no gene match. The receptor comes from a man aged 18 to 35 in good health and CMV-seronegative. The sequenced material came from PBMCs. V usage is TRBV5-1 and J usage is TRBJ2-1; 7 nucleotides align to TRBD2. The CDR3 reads CASSSSGGSYNEQFF. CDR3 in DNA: TGCGCCAGCAGCTCTAGCGGAGGATCCTACAATGAGCAGTTCTTC.